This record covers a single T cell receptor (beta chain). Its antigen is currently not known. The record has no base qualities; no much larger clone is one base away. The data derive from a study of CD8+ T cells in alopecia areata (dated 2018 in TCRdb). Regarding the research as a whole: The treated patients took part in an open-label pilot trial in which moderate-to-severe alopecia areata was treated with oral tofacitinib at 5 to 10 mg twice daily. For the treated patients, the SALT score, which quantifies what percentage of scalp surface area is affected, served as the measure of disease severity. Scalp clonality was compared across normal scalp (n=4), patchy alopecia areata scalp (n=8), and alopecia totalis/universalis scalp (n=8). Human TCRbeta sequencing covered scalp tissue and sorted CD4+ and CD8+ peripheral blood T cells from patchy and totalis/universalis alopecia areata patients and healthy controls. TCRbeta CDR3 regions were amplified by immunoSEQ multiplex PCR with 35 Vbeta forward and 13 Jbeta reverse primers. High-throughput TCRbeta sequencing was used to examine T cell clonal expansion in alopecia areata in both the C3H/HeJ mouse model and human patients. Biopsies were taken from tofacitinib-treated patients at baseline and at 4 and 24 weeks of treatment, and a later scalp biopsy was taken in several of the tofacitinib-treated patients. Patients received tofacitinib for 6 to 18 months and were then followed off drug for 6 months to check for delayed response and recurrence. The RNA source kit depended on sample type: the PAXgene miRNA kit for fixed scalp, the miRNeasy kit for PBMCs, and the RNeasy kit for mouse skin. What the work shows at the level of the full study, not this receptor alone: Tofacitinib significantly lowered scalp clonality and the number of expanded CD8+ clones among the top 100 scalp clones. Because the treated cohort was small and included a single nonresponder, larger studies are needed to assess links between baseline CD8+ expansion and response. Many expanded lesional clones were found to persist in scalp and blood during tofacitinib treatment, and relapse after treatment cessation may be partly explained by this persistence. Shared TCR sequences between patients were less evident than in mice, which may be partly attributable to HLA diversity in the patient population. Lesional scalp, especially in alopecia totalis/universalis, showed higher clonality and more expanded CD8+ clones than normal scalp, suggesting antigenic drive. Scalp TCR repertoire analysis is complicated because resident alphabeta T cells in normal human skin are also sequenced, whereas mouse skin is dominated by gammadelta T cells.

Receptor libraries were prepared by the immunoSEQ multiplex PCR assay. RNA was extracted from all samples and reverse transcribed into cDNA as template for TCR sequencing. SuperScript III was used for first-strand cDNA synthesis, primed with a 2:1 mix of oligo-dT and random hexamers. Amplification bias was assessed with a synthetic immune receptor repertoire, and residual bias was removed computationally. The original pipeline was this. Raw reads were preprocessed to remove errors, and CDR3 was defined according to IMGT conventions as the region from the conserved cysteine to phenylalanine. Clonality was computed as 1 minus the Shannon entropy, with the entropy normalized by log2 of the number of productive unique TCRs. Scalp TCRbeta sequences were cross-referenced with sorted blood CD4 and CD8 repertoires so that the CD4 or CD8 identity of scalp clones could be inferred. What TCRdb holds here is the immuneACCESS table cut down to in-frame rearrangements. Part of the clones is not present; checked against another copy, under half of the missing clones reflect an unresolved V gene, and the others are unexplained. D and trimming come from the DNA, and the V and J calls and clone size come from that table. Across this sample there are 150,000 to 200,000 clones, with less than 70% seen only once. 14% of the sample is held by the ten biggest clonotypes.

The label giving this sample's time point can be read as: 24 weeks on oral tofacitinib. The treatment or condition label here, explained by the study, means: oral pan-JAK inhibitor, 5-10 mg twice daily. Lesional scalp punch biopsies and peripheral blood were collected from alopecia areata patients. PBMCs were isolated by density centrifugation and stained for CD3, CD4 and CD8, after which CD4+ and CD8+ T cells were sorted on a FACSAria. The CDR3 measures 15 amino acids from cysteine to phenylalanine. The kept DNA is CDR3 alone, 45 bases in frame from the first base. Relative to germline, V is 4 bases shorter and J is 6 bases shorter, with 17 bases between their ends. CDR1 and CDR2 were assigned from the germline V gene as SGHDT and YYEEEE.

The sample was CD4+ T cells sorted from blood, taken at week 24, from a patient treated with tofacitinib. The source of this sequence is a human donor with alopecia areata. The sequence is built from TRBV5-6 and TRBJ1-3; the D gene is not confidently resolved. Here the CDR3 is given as CASSTKSLVANTIYF. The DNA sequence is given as TGTGCCAGCAGCACAAAAAGTCTCGTGGCAAACACCATATATTTT. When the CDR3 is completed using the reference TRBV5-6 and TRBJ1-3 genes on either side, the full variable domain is DAGVTQSPTHLIKTRGQQVTLRCSPKSGHDTVSWYQQALGQGPQFIFQYYEEEERQRGNFPDRFSGHQFPNYSSELNVNALLLGDSALYLCASSTKSLVANTIYFGEGSWLTVV.